The source of this T cell receptor (beta chain) is a study of breast tumors, draining lymph nodes, adjacent tissues. Study conclusions and caveats: Data only fit, rather than demonstrated, lymph node origin of most tumor T cells. Luminal-like breast cancer showed significantly greater tumor-nontumor repertoire similarity than basal-like breast cancer did. Tumor repertoires ranked between lymph nodes and nontumor tissue in diversity, with V and J gene preferences.

A single record per CDR3 protein comes from TCRdb applying MiXCR to the multiplex PCR reads. Seen here are 20,000 to 25,000 distinct CDR3 sequences, around 40% observed once, and the top ten hold around a quarter. In this sample, this clonotype turned up a few times. Antigen unknown. A much bigger clone sits one base away, suggesting this may be a read error. This CDR3 has 15 residues. Trimming shortened V by 3 bases and J by 0 bases, and 10 bases separated the two germline ends. The TCR comes from a female donor with breast cancer. Some clones in this sample may be carry-over from other donors' samples. Sequenced sample: breast tumor tissue. The chain recombines TRBV12-3 or TRBV12-4 with TRBJ2-3, with D tentatively TRBD1 (6 bases). CDR3 in amino acids: CASSFGTTSTDTQYF. As DNA, the CDR3 is TGTGCCAGCAGTTTCGGGACAACTAGCACAGATACGCAGTATTTT.